These 10 T cell receptor beta chains came from one sample sequenced in a study of identical twins. TCRdb independently ran MiXCR on the 5' RACE reads; one entry per CDR3 protein. The sample shows a few hundred thousand distinct CDR3 sequences, approximately 14% of them seen only once. Another study also made use of these data, one on yellow fever vaccine responses in identical twins.

Sequences were obtained from CD4+ T cells sorted from blood. All receptors derive from a woman between 18 and 30 years old in good health.

CDR3 in DNA: TGTGCCAGCGGAAGCGGGGCCCGCACAGATACGCAGTATTTT. Amino acid sequence: CASGSGARTDTQYF. The chain carries TRBV7-9 and TRBJ2-3; 7 bases map to TRBD2. After removal of 8 bases from V and 1 base from J, the junction contained 6 bases not matched to a gene. This CDR3 has 14 residues. Per the germline V gene, CDR1 is SEHNR and CDR2 is FQNEAQ (reference sequence). Full variable domain (rest looked up from reference TRBV7-9 and TRBJ2-3): DTGVSQNPRHKITKRGQNVTFRCDPISEHNRLYWYRQTLGQGPEFLTYFQNEAQLEKSRLLSDRFSAERPKGSFSTLEIQRTEQGDSAMYLCASGSGARTDTQYFGPGTRLTVL.

This clonotype has more than one count but fewer than ten. The chain couples TRBV28 to TRBJ2-7, with D maybe TRBD2 (6 bases). V was shortened by 5 bases and J by 6 bases, with 23 bases between the two germline ends. This CDR3 is 16 amino acids long. The germline V gene has CDR1 MDHEN and CDR2 SYDVKM. The CDR3 DNA reads as TGTGCCAGCAGTCCTCCCTCCGGGAGAGGGCGCTCCGAGCAGTACTTC. Translated: CASSPPSGRGRSEQYF.

The chain employs TRBV5-1 and TRBJ2-7; perhaps TRBD1 as D (6 bases). Trimming pared 4 bases from V and 2 bases from J, leaving 13 bases between. Looked up from germline, CDR1 is SGHRS and CDR2 is YFSETQ. The CDR3 has 14 residues. The CDR3: CASSPSDRTYEQYF. DNA for the CDR3: TGCGCCAGCAGCCCATCGGACAGAACCTACGAGCAGTACTTC. The full variable domain, with the rest looked up from reference TRBV5-1 and TRBJ2-7, is KAGVTQTPRYLIKTRGQQVTLSCSPISGHRSVSWYQQTPGQGLQFLFEYFSETQRNKGNFPGRFSGRQFSNSRSEMNVSTLELGDSALYLCASSPSDRTYEQYFGPGTRLTVT.

This clonotype was seen a few times. The V gene is TRBV12-3 or TRBV12-4, the J gene TRBJ2-7; TRBD2 matches at 9 bases. V was clipped by 1 base and J by 3 bases; unmatched bases: 4. The length of the CDR3 is 15 residues. The CDR3 DNA sequence: TGTGCCAGCAGTTTAGGGCTAGCGGGATACTACGAGCAGTACTTC. Translated: CASSLGLAGYYEQYF.

This clonotype was seen a handful of times. CDR3 residues: CASSFGGARETQYF. The CDR3 coding sequence is TGTGCCAGCAGTTTTGGGGGAGCTCGGGAGACCCAGTACTTC. The V and J genes are TRBV12-3 or TRBV12-4 and TRBJ2-5; the D gene could be TRBD1 or TRBD2 (5 bases each). This CDR3 contains 14 residues. The germline V and J ends were trimmed by 3 bases and 5 bases, with 13 bases remaining between them.

This clonotype was counted at least ten times. The V call is TRBV27, the J call TRBJ1-5; the match to TRBD1 covers 8 bases. In germline, CDR1 is MNHEY, CDR2 SMNVEV (reference sequence). This CDR3 is built from 15 residues. The V and J ends lost 6 bases and 3 bases, in that order; junction bases with no gene match: 7. The DNA for the CDR3 is TGTGCCAGCAGCCCAGGACAGGGCTACAATCAGCCCCAGCATTTT. Its translation: CASSPGQGYNQPQHF.

This clonotype was recorded a few times. This sequence joins TRBV4-1 and TRBJ2-7, with D possibly TRBD2 on 6 matching bases. The germline gives CDR1 MGHRA, CDR2 YSYEKL. Trimming stripped 0 bases from V and 3 bases from J, with 21 bases between. The CDR3 is 18 residues long. The CDR3 nucleotides read TGCGCCAGCAGCCAAGACGTTGGGGAGGCCAGGGACGACTACGAGCAGTACGTC. As protein: CASSQDVGEARDDYEQYV.

J is TRBJ1-1 and V is TRBV20-1, with TRBD1 identical over 7 bases. The length of the CDR3 is 14 residues. V gave up 3 bases and J gave up 3 bases; unmatched junction bases: 7. Germline V gene sequence: CDR1 DFQATT, CDR2 SNEGSKA (reference sequence). The DNA for the CDR3 is TGCAGTGCTAGTGTAGGGGGCTTCTACACTGAAGCTTTCTTT. Protein product: CSASVGGFYTEAFF.

This clonotype was seen only a few times. This chain uses TRBV5-1 with TRBJ2-6; TRBD1 might be the D (6 bases). Trimming pared 4 bases from V and 0 bases from J, leaving 14 bases between. This CDR3 comprises 17 residues. Germline V gives CDR1 SGHRS, CDR2 YFSETQ. The DNA of the CDR3 is TGCGCCAGCAGCGGGGACACGGCCCCCTCTGGGGCCAACGTCCTGACTTTC. Encoded protein: CASSGDTAPSGANVLTF.

Here the CDR3 DNA reads TGCGCCAGCAGCCACCCCGGACAATGGTCAAATTCACCCCTCCACTTT. It encodes CASSHPGQWSNSPLHF. This rearrangement joins TRBV4-1 to TRBJ1-6, with D perhaps matching TRBD1 (5 bases). Germline V gene data show CDR1 as MGHRA and CDR2 as YSYEKL. The CDR3 loop spans 16 amino acids. The V end lost 3 bases, the J end lost 7 bases, and 16 bases lay between the germline ends.